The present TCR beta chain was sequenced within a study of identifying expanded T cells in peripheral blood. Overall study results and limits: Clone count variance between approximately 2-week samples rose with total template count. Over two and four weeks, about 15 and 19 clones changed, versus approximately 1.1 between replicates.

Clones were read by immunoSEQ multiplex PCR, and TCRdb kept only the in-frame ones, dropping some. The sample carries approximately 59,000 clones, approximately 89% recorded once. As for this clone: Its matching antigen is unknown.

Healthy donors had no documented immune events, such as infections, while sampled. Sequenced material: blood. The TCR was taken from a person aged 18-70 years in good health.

The CDR3 loop is CASSESGSGQPQHF. CDR3 nucleotide sequence: TGTGCCAGCAGTGAGTCGGGGTCCGGTCAGCCCCAGCATTTT. This chain links TRBV6-1 with TRBJ1-5; no clear D gene. CDR1 is MNHNS, CDR2 SASEGT, per germline. CDR3 length: 14 residues. The germline V and J ends were trimmed by 3 bases and 6 bases, with 12 bases remaining between them.